These T cell receptor beta chains were read from a single sample in a study of shared clonotypes between healthy human individuals. The repertoire was sequenced with immunoSEQ multiplex PCR; TCRdb's copy has only in-frame clones and lacks some. The sample lists around 2,000,000 clones, just under 95% occurring once. Sequenced sample: naive CD8+ T cells sorted from blood. Source of these receptors: a man aged 18-30 years in good health. CDR3s include the opening cysteine and the closing phenylalanine or tryptophan. The order of the fields is D gene, CDR3 length, clone size, V gene, J gene, CDR3 protein, CDR3 DNA. The D gene is left open where the match is weak. Size tells how often a clone was seen (once, few, many) or the class of an expanded clone, and some rows leave it out.

D: TRBD1; length: 15; size: -; V: TRBV7-9; J: TRBJ2-7; CDR3: CASSLEGQGAVEQYF; DNA: TGTGCCAGCAGCTTAGAGGGCCAGGGGGCGGTAGAGCAGTACTTC
D: TRBD1; length: 14; size: -; V: TRBV5-1; J: TRBJ1-2; CDR3: CASSSGQGLVGYTF; DNA: TGCGCCAGCAGCTCGGGACAGGGTTTGGTTGGCTACACCTTC
D: TRBD2; length: 15; size: -; V: TRBV4-1; J: TRBJ2-1; CDR3: CASSQRERSANEQFF; DNA: TGCGCCAGCAGCCAGCGGGAGAGATCTGCCAATGAGCAGTTCTTC
D: TRBD2; length: 16; size: -; V: TRBV19; J: TRBJ2-5; CDR3: CASSPGTSGVGETQYF; DNA: TGTGCCAGTAGTCCAGGGACTAGCGGGGTAGGGGAGACCCAGTACTTC
D: TRBD1; length: 12; size: few; V: TRBV29-1; J: TRBJ1-3; CDR3: CSATGLENTIYF; DNA: TGCAGCGCGACAGGGCTGGAAAACACCATATATTTT
D: TRBD2; length: 15; size: -; V: TRBV7-9; J: TRBJ2-5; CDR3: CASSHRLAAQETQYF; DNA: TGTGCCAGCAGCCACCGACTAGCGGCCCAAGAGACCCAGTACTTC
D: TRBD1; length: 14; size: once; V: TRBV2; J: TRBJ2-5; CDR3: CASSSGQGKETQYF; DNA: TGTGCCAGCAGTAGTGGACAGGGGAAGGAGACCCAGTACTTC
D: -; length: 14; size: -; V: TRBV28; J: TRBJ2-7; CDR3: CASTPTGNPYEQYF; DNA: TGTGCCAGCACTCCCACCGGGAACCCCTACGAGCAGTACTTC
D: TRBD2; length: 19; size: -; V: TRBV10-1; J: TRBJ2-2; CDR3: CASGPPDSLAGQNTGELFF; DNA: TGCGCCAGCGGGCCGCCGGACAGCTTAGCGGGGCAGAACACCGGGGAGCTGTTTTTT
D: -; length: 12; size: -; V: TRBV5-6; J: TRBJ1-2; CDR3: CASSPQLYGYTF; DNA: TGTGCCAGCAGCCCACAGTTATATGGCTACACCTTC
D: -; length: 15; size: -; V: TRBV30; J: TRBJ2-1; CDR3: CAWFPATQGYNEQFF; DNA: TGTGCCTGGTTTCCTGCTACACAAGGGTACAATGAGCAGTTCTTC
D: -; length: 15; size: -; V: TRBV2; J: TRBJ2-7; CDR3: CASSDDDRNVNEQYF; DNA: TGTGCCAGCAGTGACGACGACCGTAATGTGAACGAGCAGTACTTC
D: -; length: 13; size: -; V: TRBV19; J: TRBJ2-1; CDR3: CASSRDSAGEQFF; DNA: TGTGCCAGTAGCCGGGACTCGGCAGGGGAGCAGTTCTTC
D: TRBD1; length: 14; size: once; V: TRBV19; J: TRBJ2-7; CDR3: CASSDGRGPVEQYF; DNA: TGTGCCAGTAGTGATGGCAGGGGGCCGGTCGAGCAGTACTTC
D: TRBD1; length: 14; size: few; V: TRBV5-1; J: TRBJ2-7; CDR3: CASSFRDRGYEQYF; DNA: TGCGCCAGCAGCTTCCGGGACAGGGGCTACGAGCAGTACTTC
D: -; length: 13; size: -; V: TRBV5-8; J: TRBJ2-7; CDR3: CASSLGTPYEQYF; DNA: TGTGCCAGCAGTCTCGGGACACCCTACGAGCAGTACTTC
D: -; length: 14; size: -; V: TRBV13; J: TRBJ2-7; CDR3: CASTWGGEYSEQYF; DNA: TGTGCCAGCACCTGGGGCGGGGAGTACAGCGAGCAGTACTTC
D: -; length: 15; size: -; V: TRBV9; J: TRBJ1-1; CDR3: CASSVEAEAVPEAFF; DNA: TGTGCCAGCAGCGTTGAGGCAGAGGCGGTCCCTGAAGCTTTCTTT
D: -; length: 14; size: -; V: TRBV29-1; J: TRBJ1-5; CDR3: CSVEGDGGNQPQHF; DNA: TGCAGCGTTGAAGGGGACGGGGGCAATCAGCCCCAGCATTTT
D: TRBD1; length: 17; size: -; V: TRBV9; J: TRBJ2-3; CDR3: CASSVEGQLMDTDTQYF; DNA: TGTGCCAGCAGCGTAGAGGGACAGCTTATGGACACAGATACGCAGTATTTT
D: TRBD2; length: 14; size: -; V: TRBV18; J: TRBJ2-7; CDR3: CASSRLADSYEQYF; DNA: TGTGCCAGCTCCCGACTAGCGGATTCCTACGAGCAGTACTTC
D: -; length: 13; size: -; V: TRBV4-1; J: TRBJ2-3; CDR3: CATRGGISDTQYF; DNA: TGCGCCACTCGGGGCGGGATTTCAGATACGCAGTATTTT
D: -; length: 15; size: -; V: TRBV16; J: TRBJ1-4; CDR3: CASSPLTATNEKLFF; DNA: TGTGCCAGCAGCCCACTGACGGCCACTAATGAAAAACTGTTTTTT
D: TRBD1; length: 16; size: -; V: TRBV7-9; J: TRBJ2-3; CDR3: CASRPRRTGATDTQYF; DNA: TGTGCCAGCAGGCCCCGAAGGACAGGTGCAACAGATACGCAGTATTTT
D: -; length: 13; size: -; V: TRBV9; J: TRBJ2-7; CDR3: CASSRGGLYEQYF; DNA: TGTGCCAGCAGCCGAGGGGGACTCTACGAGCAGTACTTC
D: TRBD2; length: 16; size: -; V: TRBV6-6; J: TRBJ2-7; CDR3: CASSYSYTSGSYEQYF; DNA: TGTGCCAGCAGTTACTCGTATACTAGCGGGAGCTACGAGCAGTACTTC
D: -; length: 13; size: -; V: TRBV27; J: TRBJ2-7; CDR3: CASSLNPRYEQYF; DNA: TGTGCCAGCAGTTTAAACCCGCGCTACGAGCAGTACTTC
D: TRBD1; length: 13; size: -; V: TRBV11-3; J: TRBJ2-7; CDR3: CASSLGTADEQYF; DNA: TGTGCCAGCAGCCTCGGGACAGCCGACGAGCAGTACTTC
D: -; length: 15; size: -; V: TRBV2; J: TRBJ2-6; CDR3: CASSEGGPGANVLTF; DNA: TGTGCCAGCAGTGAAGGGGGCCCTGGGGCCAACGTCCTGACTTTC
D: TRBD2; length: 14; size: -; V: TRBV29-1; J: TRBJ2-1; CDR3: CSVEGSGRINEQFF; DNA: TGCAGCGTTGAGGGGAGCGGGAGGATCAATGAGCAGTTCTTC
D: -; length: 14; size: once; V: TRBV9; J: TRBJ2-7; CDR3: CASSVAPETYEQYF; DNA: TGTGCCAGCAGCGTAGCTCCAGAAACCTACGAGCAGTACTTC
D: TRBD1; length: 14; size: -; V: TRBV30; J: TRBJ2-2; CDR3: CAWQTGEGTGELFF; DNA: TGTGCCTGGCAGACAGGGGAAGGCACCGGGGAGCTGTTTTTT
D: -; length: 16; size: -; V: TRBV19; J: TRBJ2-5; CDR3: CATQKTKRGTAETQYF; DNA: TGTGCCACCCAAAAAACGAAACGCGGGACAGCCGAGACCCAGTACTTC
D: -; length: 13; size: -; V: TRBV5-6; J: TRBJ2-5; CDR3: CASSLAIEETQYF; DNA: TGTGCCAGCAGCTTGGCTATCGAAGAGACCCAGTACTTC
D: TRBD1; length: 17; size: -; V: TRBV4-3; J: TRBJ2-3; CDR3: CASSQDTTGRYTDTQYF; DNA: TGCGCCAGCAGCCAAGATACGACAGGGAGATACACAGATACGCAGTATTTT
D: -; length: 15; size: -; V: TRBV15; J: TRBJ2-7; CDR3: CATSSDAGLQAEQYF; DNA: TGTGCCACCAGCAGCGACGCGGGACTCCAAGCGGAGCAGTACTTC
D: TRBD1; length: 16; size: -; V: TRBV28; J: TRBJ2-7; CDR3: CASSPWGTGGLYEQYF; DNA: TGTGCCAGCAGTCCGTGGGGGACAGGGGGTCTATACGAGCAGTACTTC
D: TRBD1; length: 15; size: -; V: TRBV30; J: TRBJ1-1; CDR3: CAWKRKAQGVTEAFF; DNA: TGTGCCTGGAAACGCAAGGCACAGGGGGTCACTGAAGCTTTCTTT
D: -; length: 13; size: once; V: TRBV6-6; J: TRBJ2-1; CDR3: CASSSMVSNEQFF; DNA: TGTGCCAGCAGTTCCATGGTTTCCAATGAGCAGTTCTTC
D: TRBD1; length: 16; size: once; V: TRBV5-6; J: TRBJ2-7; CDR3: CASSFTSGQGSYEQYF; DNA: TGTGCCAGCAGCTTCACGTCGGGACAGGGTTCCTACGAGCAGTACTTC
D: -; length: 13; size: -; V: TRBV5-1; J: TRBJ2-7; CDR3: CASSLLAGYEQYF; DNA: TGCGCCAGCAGCTTGTTGGCCGGCTACGAGCAGTACTTC
D: -; length: 14; size: -; V: TRBV5-1; J: TRBJ2-5; CDR3: CASSFSLAGETQYF; DNA: TGCGCCAGCAGCTTTAGTCTAGCAGGGGAGACCCAGTACTTC
D: TRBD2; length: 15; size: -; V: TRBV5-1; J: TRBJ2-1; CDR3: CASSYTSGSYNEQFF; DNA: TGCGCCAGCAGTTATACTAGCGGGTCCTACAATGAGCAGTTCTTC
D: -; length: 13; size: -; V: TRBV29-1; J: TRBJ1-1; CDR3: CSVEDLRANKAFF; DNA: TGCAGCGTTGAAGATCTACGGGCCAATAAAGCTTTCTTT
D: -; length: 15; size: once; V: TRBV5-6; J: TRBJ1-6; CDR3: CASSLGGGSNSPLHF; DNA: TGTGCCAGCAGCTTGGGAGGGGGTAGTAATTCACCCCTCCACTTT
D: -; length: 11; size: -; V: TRBV5-5; J: TRBJ2-1; CDR3: CASSFYLEQFF; DNA: TGTGCCAGCAGCTTTTACCTGGAGCAGTTCTTC